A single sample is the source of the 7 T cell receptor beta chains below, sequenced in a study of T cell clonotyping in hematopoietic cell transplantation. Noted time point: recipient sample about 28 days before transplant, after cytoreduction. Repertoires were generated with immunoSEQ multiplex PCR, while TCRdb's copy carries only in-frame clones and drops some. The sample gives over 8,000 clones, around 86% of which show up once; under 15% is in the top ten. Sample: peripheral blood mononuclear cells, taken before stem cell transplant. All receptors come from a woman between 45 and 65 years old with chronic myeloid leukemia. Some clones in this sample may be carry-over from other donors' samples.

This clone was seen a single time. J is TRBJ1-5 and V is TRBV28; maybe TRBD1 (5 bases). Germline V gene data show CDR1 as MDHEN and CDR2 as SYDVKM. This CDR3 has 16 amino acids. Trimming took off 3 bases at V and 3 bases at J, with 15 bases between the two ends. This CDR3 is CASSFRGRGANQPQHF. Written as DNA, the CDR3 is TGTGCCAGCAGTTTCCGGGGGAGGGGTGCCAATCAGCCCCAGCATTTT.

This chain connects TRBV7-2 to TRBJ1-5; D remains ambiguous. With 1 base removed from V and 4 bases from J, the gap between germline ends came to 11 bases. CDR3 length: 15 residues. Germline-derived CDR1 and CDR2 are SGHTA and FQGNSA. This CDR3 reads CASSLGLGGNQPQHF. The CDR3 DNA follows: TGTGCCAGCAGCTTAGGTCTTGGCGGGAATCAGCCCCAGCATTTT.

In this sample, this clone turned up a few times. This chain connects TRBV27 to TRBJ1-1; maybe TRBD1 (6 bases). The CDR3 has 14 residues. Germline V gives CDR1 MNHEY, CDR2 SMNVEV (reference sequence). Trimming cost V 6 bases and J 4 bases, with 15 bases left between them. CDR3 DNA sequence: TGTGCCAGCAGCCGACCGGACAGACTCACTGAAGCTTTCTTT. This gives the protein CASSRPDRLTEAFF.

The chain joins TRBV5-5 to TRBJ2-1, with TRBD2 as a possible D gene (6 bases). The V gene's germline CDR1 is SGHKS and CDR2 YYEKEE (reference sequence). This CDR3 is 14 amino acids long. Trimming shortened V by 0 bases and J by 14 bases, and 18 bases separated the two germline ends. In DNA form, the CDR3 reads TGTGCCAGCAGCTTGGCTTTTTATAGCGGACTTAAGTTCTTC. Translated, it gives CASSLAFYSGLKFF.

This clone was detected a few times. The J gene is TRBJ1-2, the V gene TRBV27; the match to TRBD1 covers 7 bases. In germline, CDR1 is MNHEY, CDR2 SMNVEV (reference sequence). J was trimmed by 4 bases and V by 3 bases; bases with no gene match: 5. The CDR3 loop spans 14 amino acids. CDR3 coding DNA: TGTGCCAGCAGTTTTTCACAGGGGAGCTATGGCTACACCTTC. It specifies CASSFSQGSYGYTF.

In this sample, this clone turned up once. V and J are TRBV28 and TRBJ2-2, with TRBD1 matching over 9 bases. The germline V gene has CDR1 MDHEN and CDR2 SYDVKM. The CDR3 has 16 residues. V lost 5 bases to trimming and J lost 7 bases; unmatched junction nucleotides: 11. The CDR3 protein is CASSIRDRVYGGELFF. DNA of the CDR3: TGTGCCAGCAGTATCCGGGACAGGGTATATGGCGGGGAGCTGTTTTTT. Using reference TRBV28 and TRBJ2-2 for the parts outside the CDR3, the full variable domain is DVKVTQSSRYLVKRTGEKVFLECVQDMDHENMFWYRQDPGLGLRLIYFSYDVKMKEKGDIPEGYSVSREKKERFSLILESASTNQTSMYLCASSIRDRVYGGELFFGEGSRLTVL.

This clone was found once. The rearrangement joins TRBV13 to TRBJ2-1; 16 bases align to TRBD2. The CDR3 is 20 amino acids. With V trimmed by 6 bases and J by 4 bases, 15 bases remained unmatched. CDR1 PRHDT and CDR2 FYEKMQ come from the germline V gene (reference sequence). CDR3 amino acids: CASSKPPGLAGGSDYNEQFF. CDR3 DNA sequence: TGTGCCAGCAGTAAACCCCCGGGACTAGCGGGAGGGTCTGATTACAATGAGCAGTTCTTC.